This TCR beta chain comes out of a study of blood T cell repertoires in COVID-19 (dated by TCRdb to 2019 to 2021). About the investigation overall: Samples from collaborators originated in the United States, Italy and Spain and spanned both the acute and convalescent phases of COVID-19. The samples were drawn from two sources: the first 160 participants of the ongoing ImmuneRACE study, and about 1,300 subjects contributed by 6 global collaborators. The dataset comprised deeply sampled blood TCRbeta repertoires from subjects exposed to, actively infected with, or recovered from COVID-19. Where HLA class I and class II types were available, the types were taken from metadata supplied by the sample provider, not from assay-based typing. The material from the prospective study consisted of cDNA or gDNA derived from T cells, B-cell-depleted T cells, or PBMCs. The repertoires were released in a freely available public database meant as a resource for research on the immune response to SARS-CoV-2. The sample metadata nearly always contained a de-identified subject ID, COVID-19 status, age in years and sex.

Each collaborating institution followed its own protocols to collect whole blood in K2EDTA tubes. Collaborator samples were shipped for TCRbeta analysis as frozen whole blood, isolated PBMCs, or DNA extracted from either sample type. In regard to this clone: Its antigen is currently not known. The input lacks base qualities; no much larger clone sits a single base away.

Inclusive of the bounding cysteine and phenylalanine, the CDR3 is 13 residues long. Just the 39-base CDR3 DNA is kept, in frame starting at base 1. V loses 4 bases at its end and J loses 10 bases; junction bases beyond the gene matches: 9. Based on the germline V gene (reference sequence), the CDR1 and CDR2 sequences are SGHNT and YYREEE. The immunoSEQ Assay, a bias-controlled multiplex PCR, was used to amplify TCRbeta CDR3 regions from genomic DNA. On the study's bioinformatics: Within the assay, amplification of reference gene primers was used to estimate how many nucleated cells each sample contained. To quantify the absolute abundance of each unique TCRbeta CDR3 rearrangement, sequence reads were collapsed and filtered. Productive Simpson clonality was computed per sample as the square root of Simpson's diversity index over productive rearrangements. Sourced from immuneACCESS, this table was stored by TCRdb with only in-frame sequences that have V and J called. A share of the clones is absent; for the studies checked, an unresolved V gene accounts for under half, and the remainder has no known explanation. Clone size and V and J calls were adopted from that table, with D and trimming inferred from the DNA. The sample has about 240,000 clones on record, over 80% of them singletons. 6% to 7% of the sample is held by the ten biggest clonotypes.

The paper's findings and limits, for the study overall: The amount of clinical and demographic metadata varied by source and participant and was provided uncurated.

Specimen: peripheral blood. Rearrangement joined TRBV5-4 to TRBJ1-1, and TRBD1 aligns with 8 junction nucleotides. The receptor comes from a woman aged 60-70 years with active or convalescent COVID-19. The encoded CDR3 is CASSGEDRAPAFF. The DNA reads TGTGCCAGCAGCGGCGAGGACAGGGCCCCAGCTTTCTTT. Where the CDR3 stops, the reference TRBV5-4 and TRBJ1-1 genes take over; the full variable domain is ETGVTQSPTHLIKTRGQQVTLRCSSQSGHNTVSWYQQALGQGPQFIFQYYREEENGRGNFPPRFSGLQFPNYSSELNVNALELDDSALYLCASSGEDRAPAFFGQGTRLTVV.